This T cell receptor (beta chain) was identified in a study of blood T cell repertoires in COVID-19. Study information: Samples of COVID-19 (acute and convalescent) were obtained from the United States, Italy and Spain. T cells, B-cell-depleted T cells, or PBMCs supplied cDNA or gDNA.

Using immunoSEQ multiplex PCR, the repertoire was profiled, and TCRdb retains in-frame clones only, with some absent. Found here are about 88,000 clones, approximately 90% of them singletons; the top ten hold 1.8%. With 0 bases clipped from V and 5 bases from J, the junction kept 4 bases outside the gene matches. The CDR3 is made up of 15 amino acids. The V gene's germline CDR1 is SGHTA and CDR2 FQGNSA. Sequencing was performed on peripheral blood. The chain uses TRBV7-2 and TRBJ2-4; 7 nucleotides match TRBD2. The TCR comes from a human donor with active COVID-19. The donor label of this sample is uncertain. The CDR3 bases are TGTGCCAGCAGCTTAGCGGGGGGGGAGGAAAACATTCAGTACTTC. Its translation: CASSLAGGEENIQYF.